This T cell receptor beta chain emerged from a study of shared clonotypes between healthy human individuals. The table came from immunoSEQ multiplex PCR; TCRdb's copy has only in-frame clones and leaves some out. Of under 550,000 clones in the sample, 90% to 96% were seen once. The germline V and J ends were trimmed by 0 bases and 1 base, with 12 bases remaining between them. The CDR3 spans 16 residues. Per germline, CDR1 LNHNV and CDR2 YYDKDF (reference sequence). Negatively enriched CD4+ T cells were divided by CD45RA into naive and memory. The gene calls are TRBV15 and TRBJ2-5; D is ambiguous. The sequencing input was naive CD4+ T cells sorted from blood. The subset: CD45RA+ positively selected. The receptor comes from a woman aged 25 to 39 in good health. The CDR3 DNA reads TGTGCCACCAGCAGAGATCTCCTAGGGTCCCAAGAGACCCAGTACTTC. The encoded protein is CATSRDLLGSQETQYF.